One and the same sample provided the 10 T cell receptor beta chains below, sequenced in a study of Graves' ophthalmopathy and Graves' hyperthyroidism. Using RNA transcripts, the TCR beta CDR3 regions were amplified. First-round RT-PCR relied on HTBI primers, and a second-round multiplex PCR came next. One entry per CDR3 protein results from TCRdb running MiXCR on the multiplex PCR reads. In the table there are about 400,000 distinct CDR3 sequences, about a sixth of which are singletons. Input material: peripheral blood. Receptors originate from a woman aged 18-35 years with Graves' ophthalmopathy.

CDR3 coding DNA: TGTGCCAGCAGCCTCGACAGGGGAAGTCTTCACGAGCAGTACTTC. Amino acid sequence: CASSLDRGSLHEQYF. J is TRBJ2-7 and V is TRBV7-9, with 8 bases identical to TRBD1. Trimming cost V 5 bases and J 5 bases; bases outside gene matches: 11. The CDR3 is made up of 15 amino acids. Germline CDR1 reads SEHNR; CDR2 reads FQNEAQ (reference sequence).

This chain joins TRBV6-4 and TRBJ2-7, with TRBD2 matching over 15 bases. This CDR3 spans 15 amino acids. V was clipped by 5 bases and J by 6 bases; unmatched bases: 5. Germline lookup yields CDR1 MRHNA and CDR2 SNTAGT. The CDR3 protein is CASSPRTSGRAEQYF. Written as DNA, the CDR3 is TGTGCCAGCAGTCCACGGACTAGCGGGAGGGCCGAGCAGTACTTC.

The table lists this clonotype with many counts. The V gene is TRBV20-1, the J gene TRBJ1-1; tentatively, D is TRBD1 (5 bases). V lost 0 bases to trimming and J lost 1 base, with 15 bases between them. The CDR3 has 16 amino acids. The germline CDR1 and CDR2 sequences are DFQATT and SNEGSKA (reference sequence). In DNA form, the CDR3 reads TGCAGTGCTAGAGACCGGCGGGGGGGGTCGAACACTGAAGCTTTCTTT. Residues: CSARDRRGGSNTEAFF.

There are many counts of this clonotype. This sequence joins TRBV12-3 or TRBV12-4 and TRBJ2-7, with 15 bases fitting TRBD2. The length of the CDR3 is 18 residues. Losses at the gene ends were 3 bases for V and 6 bases for J; bases not matched to a gene: 12. For the CDR3, the DNA is TGTGCCAGCAGTTTCAGTCCCGGACTAGCGGGAGGGCCTGCCGAGCAGTACTTC. The encoded protein is CASSFSPGLAGGPAEQYF.

The genes are TRBV5-8 and TRBJ2-2, with D perhaps given as TRBD1 or TRBD2 (5 bases each). V lost 0 bases to trimming and J lost 10 bases, with 13 bases between them. Germline V gives CDR1 SGHTS, CDR2 YDEGEE. The CDR3 runs to 14 residues. The CDR3 loop reads CASSLVGAEKELFF. In DNA, the CDR3 is TGTGCCAGCAGCTTGGTCGGGGCAGAGAAGGAGCTGTTTTTT.

The chain is built from TRBV5-1 and TRBJ2-7; no reliable D call. The CDR3 has 14 residues. The V end lost 3 bases, the J end lost 0 bases, and 10 bases lay between the germline ends. The germline CDR1 and CDR2 sequences are SGHRS and YFSETQ. CDR3 sequence reads: CASSSVLSSYEQYF. As DNA, the CDR3 is TGCGCCAGCAGCTCCGTTCTAAGCTCCTACGAGCAGTACTTC. The variable domain in full, with the rest retrieved from reference TRBV5-1 and TRBJ2-7, is KAGVTQTPRYLIKTRGQQVTLSCSPISGHRSVSWYQQTPGQGLQFLFEYFSETQRNKGNFPGRFSGRQFSNSRSEMNVSTLELGDSALYLCASSSVLSSYEQYFGPGTRLTVT.

At least ten counts were recorded for this clonotype. DNA for the CDR3: TGCGCCAGCAGTGAACTAATCGTGACAGGGCGTGAAGCTTTCTTT. Translating it yields CASSELIVTGREAFF. The chain couples TRBV10-2 to TRBJ1-1; 7 bases align to TRBD1. This CDR3 is 15 amino acids long. V dropped 3 bases and J dropped 7; count of bases not matched to a gene: 11. Germline assignment: CDR1 WSHSY and CDR2 SAAADI.

This clonotype was counted many times. The rearrangement joins TRBV6-2 or TRBV6-3 to TRBJ2-2; D uncertain. Germline CDR1 MNHEY, CDR2 SVGEGT. This CDR3 has 13 residues. The V gene lost 3 bases and the J gene lost 1 base, with 3 bases spanning the gap. The CDR3 loop reads CASSYENTGELFF. The DNA of the CDR3 is TGTGCCAGCAGTTATGAGAACACCGGGGAGCTGTTTTTT.

This clonotype was seen repeatedly, ten times or more. The V and J genes are TRBV28 and TRBJ2-7; 9 positions match TRBD1. This CDR3 has 16 residues. V was clipped by 7 bases and J by 4 bases; unmatched bases: 14. Per germline, CDR1 MDHEN and CDR2 SYDVKM. CDR3 nucleotide sequence: TGTGCCAGCAACTCATGGTGGGACAGGGACGTATACGAGCAGTACTTC. Translated, it gives CASNSWWDRDVYEQYF. Complete variable domain (other parts from reference TRBV28 and TRBJ2-7): DVKVTQSSRYLVKRTGEKVFLECVQDMDHENMFWYRQDPGLGLRLIYFSYDVKMKEKGDIPEGYSVSREKKERFSLILESASTNQTSMYLCASNSWWDRDVYEQYFGPGTRLTVT.

This chain connects TRBV29-1 to TRBJ2-5, with TRBD2 matching over 7 bases. The germline V gene has CDR1 SQVTM and CDR2 ANQGSEA. Germline trimming cut 1 base from V and 5 bases from J; bases unmatched to any gene: 4. The CDR3 extends over 13 amino acids. The CDR3 region has the DNA TGCAGCGTTGAAGCGGGGGAGGGCGAGACCCAGTACTTC. Its protein is CSVEAGEGETQYF.